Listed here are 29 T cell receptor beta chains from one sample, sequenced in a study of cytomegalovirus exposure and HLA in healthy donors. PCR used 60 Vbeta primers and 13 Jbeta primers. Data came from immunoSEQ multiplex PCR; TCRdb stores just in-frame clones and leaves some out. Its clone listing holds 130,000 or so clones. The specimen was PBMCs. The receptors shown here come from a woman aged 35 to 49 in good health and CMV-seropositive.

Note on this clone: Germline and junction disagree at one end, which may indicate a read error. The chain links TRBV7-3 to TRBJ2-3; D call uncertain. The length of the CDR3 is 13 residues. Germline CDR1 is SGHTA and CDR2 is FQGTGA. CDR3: CASSLELVGSKDF. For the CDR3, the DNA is TGTGCCAGCAGCTTAGAGTTAGTCGGGTCCAAAGATTTT.

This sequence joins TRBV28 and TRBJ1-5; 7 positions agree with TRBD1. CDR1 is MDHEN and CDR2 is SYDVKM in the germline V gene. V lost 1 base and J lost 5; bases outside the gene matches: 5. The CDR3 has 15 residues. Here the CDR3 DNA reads TGTGCCAGCAGTTTATCGACAGGGATGTATCAGCCCCAGCATTTT. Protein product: CASSLSTGMYQPQHF.

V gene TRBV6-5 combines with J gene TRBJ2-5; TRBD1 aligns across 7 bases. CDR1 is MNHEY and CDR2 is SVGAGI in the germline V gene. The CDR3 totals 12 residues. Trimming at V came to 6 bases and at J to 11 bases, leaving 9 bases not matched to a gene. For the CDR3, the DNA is TGTGCCAGCAGCCCCCAGGGGGAATGGCAGTACTTC. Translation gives CASSPQGEWQYF.

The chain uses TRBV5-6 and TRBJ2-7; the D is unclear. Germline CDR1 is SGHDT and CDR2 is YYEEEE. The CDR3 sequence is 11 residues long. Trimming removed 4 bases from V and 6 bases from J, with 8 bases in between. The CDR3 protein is CASSGSGEQYF. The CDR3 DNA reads TGTGCCAGCAGCGGGTCGGGCGAGCAGTACTTC.

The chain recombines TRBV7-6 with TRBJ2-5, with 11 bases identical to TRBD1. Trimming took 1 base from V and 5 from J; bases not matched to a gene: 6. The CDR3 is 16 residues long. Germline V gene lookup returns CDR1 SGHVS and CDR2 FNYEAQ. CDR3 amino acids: CASSLVVGQGAETQYF. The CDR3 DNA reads TGTGCCAGCAGCTTAGTTGTCGGACAGGGGGCGGAGACCCAGTACTTC.

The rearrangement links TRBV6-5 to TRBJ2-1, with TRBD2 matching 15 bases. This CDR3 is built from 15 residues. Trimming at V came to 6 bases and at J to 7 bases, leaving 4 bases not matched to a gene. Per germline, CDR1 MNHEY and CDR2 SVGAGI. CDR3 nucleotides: TGTGCCAGCAGGCGCGGGACTAGCGGGGGGAATGAGCAGTTCTTC. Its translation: CASRRGTSGGNEQFF.

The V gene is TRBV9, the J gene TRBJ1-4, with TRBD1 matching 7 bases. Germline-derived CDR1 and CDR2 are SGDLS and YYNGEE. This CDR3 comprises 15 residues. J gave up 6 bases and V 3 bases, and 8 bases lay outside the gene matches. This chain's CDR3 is CASSERGQWDEKLFF. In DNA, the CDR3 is TGTGCCAGCAGCGAGAGGGGACAGTGGGATGAAAAACTGTTTTTT.

CDR3 DNA: TGTGCCAGCAGGCCCGGACTAGCGGTATTTATTCAGTACTTC. Amino acids: CASRPGLAVFIQYF. V gene TRBV2 combines with J gene TRBJ2-4; TRBD2 matches 10 bases. CDR1 SNHLY and CDR2 FYNNEI come from the germline V gene. V was clipped by 6 bases and J by 10 bases; unmatched bases: 9. The CDR3 totals 14 residues.

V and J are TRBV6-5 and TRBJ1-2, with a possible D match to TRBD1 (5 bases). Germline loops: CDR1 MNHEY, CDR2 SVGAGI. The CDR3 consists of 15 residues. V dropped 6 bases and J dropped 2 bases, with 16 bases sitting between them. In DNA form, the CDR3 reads TGTGCCAGCAGCTCCCCTACGCAGGGAAACTATGGCTACACCTTC. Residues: CASSSPTQGNYGYTF.

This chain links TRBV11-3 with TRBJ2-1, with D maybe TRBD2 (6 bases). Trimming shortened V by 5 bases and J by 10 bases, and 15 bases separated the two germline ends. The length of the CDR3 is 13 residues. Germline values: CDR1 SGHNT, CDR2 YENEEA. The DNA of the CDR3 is TGTGCCAGCAGCCCCTCCCAGGGAGGCGAGCAGTTCTTC. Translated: CASSPSQGGEQFF.

The CDR3 nucleotides read TGTGCCAGCAGCTTAGAAGCGGCTAGCGGGGCCTACGAGCAGTACTTC. It specifies CASSLEAASGAYEQYF. The chain recombines TRBV7-2 with TRBJ2-5; 9 bases are shared with TRBD2. The DNA end is a closer match to TRBJ2-7, so the J assignment may be wrong. Germline lookup yields CDR1 SGHTA and CDR2 FQGNSA. The CDR3 spans 16 residues.

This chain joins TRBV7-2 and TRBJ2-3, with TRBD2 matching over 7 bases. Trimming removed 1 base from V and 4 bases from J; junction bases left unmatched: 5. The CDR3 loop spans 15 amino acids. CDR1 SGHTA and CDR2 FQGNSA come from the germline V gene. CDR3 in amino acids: CASSLDGRRSDTQYF. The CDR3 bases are TGTGCCAGCAGCTTAGACGGGAGGAGGTCAGATACGCAGTATTTT.

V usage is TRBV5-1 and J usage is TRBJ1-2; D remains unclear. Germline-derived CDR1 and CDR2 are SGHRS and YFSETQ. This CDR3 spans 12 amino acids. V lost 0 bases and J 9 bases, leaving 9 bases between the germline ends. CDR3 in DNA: TGCGCCAGCAGCTTGGACAAAAAAAGCTACACCTTC. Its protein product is CASSLDKKSYTF. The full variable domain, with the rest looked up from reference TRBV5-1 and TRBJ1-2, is KAGVTQTPRYLIKTRGQQVTLSCSPISGHRSVSWYQQTPGQGLQFLFEYFSETQRNKGNFPGRFSGRQFSNSRSEMNVSTLELGDSALYLCASSLDKKSYTFGSGTRLTVV.

The CDR3 loop reads CASSLAQGGGETQYF. The CDR3 nucleotides are TGTGCCAGCAGCTTGGCACAGGGCGGTGGGGAGACCCAGTACTTC. The rearrangement uses TRBV5-4 and TRBJ2-5; maybe TRBD1 (6 bases). The germline CDR1 and CDR2 sequences are SGHNT and YYREEE (reference sequence). CDR3 length equals 15 residues. With 0 bases removed from V and 5 bases from J, the gap between germline ends came to 14 bases.

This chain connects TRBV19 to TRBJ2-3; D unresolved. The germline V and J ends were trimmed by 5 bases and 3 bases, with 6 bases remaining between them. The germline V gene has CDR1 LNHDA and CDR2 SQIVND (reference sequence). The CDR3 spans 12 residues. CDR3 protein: CASSFNTDTQYF. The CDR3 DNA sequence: TGTGCCAGTAGTTTCAATACAGATACGCAGTATTTT. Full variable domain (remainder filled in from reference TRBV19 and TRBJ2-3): DGGITQSPKYLFRKEGQNVTLSCEQNLNHDAMYWYRQDPGQGLRLIYYSQIVNDFQKGDIAEGYSVSREKKESFPLTVTSAQKNPTAFYLCASSFNTDTQYFGPGTRLTVL.

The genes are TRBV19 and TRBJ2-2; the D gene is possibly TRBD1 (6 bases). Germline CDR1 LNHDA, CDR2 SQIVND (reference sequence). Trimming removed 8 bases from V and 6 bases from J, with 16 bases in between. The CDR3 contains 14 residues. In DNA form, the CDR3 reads TGTGCCAGTCGAAGGGTTGACAGGCCCGGGGAGCTGTTTTTT. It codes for CASRRVDRPGELFF.

The CDR3 loop reads CASSTTGSDQPQHF. CDR3 nucleotides: TGTGCCAGTAGCACAACAGGGTCCGACCAGCCCCAGCATTTT. The rearrangement links TRBV19 to TRBJ1-5; possible D gene TRBD1, 6 bases. The germline CDR1 and CDR2 sequences are LNHDA and SQIVND (reference sequence). This CDR3 region has 14 residues. V was shortened by 6 bases and J by 7 bases, with 16 bases between the two germline ends.

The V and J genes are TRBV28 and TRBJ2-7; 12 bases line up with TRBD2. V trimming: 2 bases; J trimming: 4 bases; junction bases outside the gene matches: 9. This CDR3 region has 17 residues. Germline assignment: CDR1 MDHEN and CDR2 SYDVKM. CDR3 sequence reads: CASSLRTSGIFMYEQYF. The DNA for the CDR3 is TGTGCCAGCAGTTTACGGACTAGCGGGATCTTTATGTACGAGCAGTACTTC. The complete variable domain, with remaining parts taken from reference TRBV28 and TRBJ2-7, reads DVKVTQSSRYLVKRTGEKVFLECVQDMDHENMFWYRQDPGLGLRLIYFSYDVKMKEKGDIPEGYSVSREKKERFSLILESASTNQTSMYLCASSLRTSGIFMYEQYFGPGTRLTVT.

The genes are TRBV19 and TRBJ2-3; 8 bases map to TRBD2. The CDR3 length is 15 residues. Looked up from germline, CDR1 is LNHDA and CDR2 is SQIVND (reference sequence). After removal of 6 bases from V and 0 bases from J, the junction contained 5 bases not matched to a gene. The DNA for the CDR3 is TGTGCCAGTAGGGACGGGAGGGGTAGCACAGATACGCAGTATTTT. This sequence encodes CASRDGRGSTDTQYF.

As DNA, the CDR3 is TGTGCCAGTAGTATAAGAGCGGGAGGGGAAAACATTCAGTACTTC. As protein: CASSIRAGGENIQYF. This sequence joins TRBV19 and TRBJ2-4; 10 nucleotides line up with TRBD2. This CDR3 is 15 amino acids long. V was clipped by 2 bases and J by 5 bases; unmatched bases: 3. The germline gives CDR1 LNHDA, CDR2 SQIVND (reference sequence).

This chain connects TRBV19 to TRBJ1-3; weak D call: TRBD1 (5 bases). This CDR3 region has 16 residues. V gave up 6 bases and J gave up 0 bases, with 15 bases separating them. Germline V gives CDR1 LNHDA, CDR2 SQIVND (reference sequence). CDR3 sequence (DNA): TGTGCCAGTAGCAGAAGGGACTTGAGCTCTGGAAACACCATATATTTT. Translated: CASSRRDLSSGNTIYF.

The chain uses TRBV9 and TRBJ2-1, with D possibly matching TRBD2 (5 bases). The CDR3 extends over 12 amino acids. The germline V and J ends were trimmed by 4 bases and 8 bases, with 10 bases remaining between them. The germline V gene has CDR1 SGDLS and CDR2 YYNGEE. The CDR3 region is CASSLRGDEQFF. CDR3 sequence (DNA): TGTGCCAGCAGCCTTCGGGGTGATGAGCAGTTCTTC.

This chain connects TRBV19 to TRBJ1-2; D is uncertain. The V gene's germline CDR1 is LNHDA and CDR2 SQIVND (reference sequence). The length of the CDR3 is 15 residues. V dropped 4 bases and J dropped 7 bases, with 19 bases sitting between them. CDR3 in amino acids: CASSSWTEGGSGYTF. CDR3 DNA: TGTGCCAGTAGTAGTTGGACGGAAGGAGGTTCTGGCTACACCTTC.

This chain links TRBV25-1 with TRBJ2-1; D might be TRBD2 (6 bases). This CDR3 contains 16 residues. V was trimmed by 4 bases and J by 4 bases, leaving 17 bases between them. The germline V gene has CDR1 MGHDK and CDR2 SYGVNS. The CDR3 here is CASSASRRESYNEQFF. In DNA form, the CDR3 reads TGTGCCAGCAGTGCCTCCCGACGGGAGTCTTACAATGAGCAGTTCTTC.

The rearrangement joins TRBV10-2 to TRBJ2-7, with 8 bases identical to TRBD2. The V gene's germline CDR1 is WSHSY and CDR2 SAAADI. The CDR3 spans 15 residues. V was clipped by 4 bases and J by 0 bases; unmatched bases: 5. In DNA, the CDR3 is TGCGCCAGCAGTGTAGTTAGCGGGGCCTCCTACGAGCAGTACTTC. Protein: CASSVVSGASYEQYF.

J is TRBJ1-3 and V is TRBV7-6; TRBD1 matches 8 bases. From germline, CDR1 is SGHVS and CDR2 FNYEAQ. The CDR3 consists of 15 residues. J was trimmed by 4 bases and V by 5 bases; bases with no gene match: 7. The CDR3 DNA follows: TGTGCCAGCAGCGCACCGACAGGGGACGGAAACACCATATATTTT. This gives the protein CASSAPTGDGNTIYF.

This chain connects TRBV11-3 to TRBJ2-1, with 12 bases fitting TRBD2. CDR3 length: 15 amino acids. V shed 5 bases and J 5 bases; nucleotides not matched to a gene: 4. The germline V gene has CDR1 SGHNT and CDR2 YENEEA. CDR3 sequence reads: CASSRGLAGNNEQFF. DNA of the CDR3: TGTGCCAGCAGCCGAGGACTAGCGGGGAACAATGAGCAGTTCTTC. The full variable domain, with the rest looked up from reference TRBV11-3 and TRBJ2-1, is EAGVVQSPRYKIIEKKQPVAFWCNPISGHNTLYWYLQNLGQGPELLIRYENEEAVDDSQLPKDRFSAERLKGVDSTLKIQPAELGDSAVYLCASSRGLAGNNEQFFGPGTRLTVL.

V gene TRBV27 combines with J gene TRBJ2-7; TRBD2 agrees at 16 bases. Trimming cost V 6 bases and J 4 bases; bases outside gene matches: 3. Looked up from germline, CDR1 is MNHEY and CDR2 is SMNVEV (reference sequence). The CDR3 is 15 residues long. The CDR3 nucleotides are TGTGCCAGCAGGGGGGGACTAGCGGGAGGGTACGAGCAGTACTTC. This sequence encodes CASRGGLAGGYEQYF.

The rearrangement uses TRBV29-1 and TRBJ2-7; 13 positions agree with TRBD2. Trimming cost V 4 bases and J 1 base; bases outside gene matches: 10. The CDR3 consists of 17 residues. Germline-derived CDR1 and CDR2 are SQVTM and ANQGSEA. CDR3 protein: CSVGGLAGVLGSYEQYF. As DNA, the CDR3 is TGCAGCGTTGGTGGACTAGCGGGAGTTTTGGGGTCCTACGAGCAGTACTTC.